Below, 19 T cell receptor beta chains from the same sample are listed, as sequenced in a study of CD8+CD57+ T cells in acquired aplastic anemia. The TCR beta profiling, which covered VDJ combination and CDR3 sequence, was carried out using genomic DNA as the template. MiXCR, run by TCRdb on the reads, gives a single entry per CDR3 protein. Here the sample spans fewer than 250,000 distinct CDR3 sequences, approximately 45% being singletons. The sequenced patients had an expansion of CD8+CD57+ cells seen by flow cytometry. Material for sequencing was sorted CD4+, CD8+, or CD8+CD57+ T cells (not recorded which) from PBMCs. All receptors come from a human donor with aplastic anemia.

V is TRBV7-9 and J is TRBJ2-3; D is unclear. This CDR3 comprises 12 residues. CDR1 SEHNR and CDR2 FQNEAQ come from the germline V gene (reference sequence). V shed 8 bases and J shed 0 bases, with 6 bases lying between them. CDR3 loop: CASGSSTDTQYF. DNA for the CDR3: TGTGCCAGCGGGTCAAGCACAGATACGCAGTATTTT. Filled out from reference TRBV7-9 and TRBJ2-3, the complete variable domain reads DTGVSQNPRHKITKRGQNVTFRCDPISEHNRLYWYRQTLGQGPEFLTYFQNEAQLEKSRLLSDRFSAERPKGSFSTLEIQRTEQGDSAMYLCASGSSTDTQYFGPGTRLTVL.

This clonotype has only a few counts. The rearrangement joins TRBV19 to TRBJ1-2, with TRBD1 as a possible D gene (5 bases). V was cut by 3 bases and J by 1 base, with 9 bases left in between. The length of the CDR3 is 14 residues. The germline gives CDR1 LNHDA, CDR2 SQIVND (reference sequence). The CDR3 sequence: CASSIKGYNYGYTF. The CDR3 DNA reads TGTGCCAGTAGTATTAAGGGGTATAACTATGGCTACACCTTC.

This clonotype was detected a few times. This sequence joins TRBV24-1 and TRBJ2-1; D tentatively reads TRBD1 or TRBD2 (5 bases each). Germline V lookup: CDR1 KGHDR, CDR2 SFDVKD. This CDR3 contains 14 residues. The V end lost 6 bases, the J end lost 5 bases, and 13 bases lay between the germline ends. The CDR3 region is CATSKGRGDNEQFF. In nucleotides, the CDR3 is TGTGCCACCAGTAAGGGCAGAGGGGACAATGAGCAGTTCTTC.

The DNA of the CDR3 is TGTGCCATCAGTGCGGAAAACGAGCAGTACTTC. Translated, it gives CAISAENEQYF. The chain uses TRBV10-3 and TRBJ2-7, with D unresolved. This CDR3 has 11 amino acids. CDR1 is ENHRY and CDR2 is SYGVKD in the germline V gene. Deletions cut 4 bases from V and 5 bases from J, with 6 bases between.

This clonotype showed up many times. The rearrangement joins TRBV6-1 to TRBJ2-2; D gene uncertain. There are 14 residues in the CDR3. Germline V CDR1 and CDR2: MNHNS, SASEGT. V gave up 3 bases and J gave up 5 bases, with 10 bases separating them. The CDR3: CASSDRVGTGELFF. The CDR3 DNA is TGTGCCAGCAGTGACCGGGTTGGGACCGGGGAGCTGTTTTTT.

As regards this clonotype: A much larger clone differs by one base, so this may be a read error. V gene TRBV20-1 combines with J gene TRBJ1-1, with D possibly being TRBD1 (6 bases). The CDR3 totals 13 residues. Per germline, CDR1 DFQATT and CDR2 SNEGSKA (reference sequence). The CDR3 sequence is CSAQGGGDTEALF. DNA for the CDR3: TGCAGTGCCCAAGGGGGAGGGGACACTGAAGCTCTCTTT.

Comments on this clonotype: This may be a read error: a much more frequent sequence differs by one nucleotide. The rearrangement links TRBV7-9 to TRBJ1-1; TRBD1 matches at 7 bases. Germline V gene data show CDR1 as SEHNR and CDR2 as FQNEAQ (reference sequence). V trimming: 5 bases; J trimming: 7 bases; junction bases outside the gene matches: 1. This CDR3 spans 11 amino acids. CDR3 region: CASSQGGEAFF. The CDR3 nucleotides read TGTGCCAGCAGCCAGGGGGGTGAAGCTTTCTTT.

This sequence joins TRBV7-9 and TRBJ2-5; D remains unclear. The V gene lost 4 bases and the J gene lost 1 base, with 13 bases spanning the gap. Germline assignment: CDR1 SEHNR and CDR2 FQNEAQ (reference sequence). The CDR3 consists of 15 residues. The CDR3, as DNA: TGTGCCAGCAGCTCCTACAGACGGAGCCAAGAGACCCAGTACTTC. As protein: CASSSYRRSQETQYF.

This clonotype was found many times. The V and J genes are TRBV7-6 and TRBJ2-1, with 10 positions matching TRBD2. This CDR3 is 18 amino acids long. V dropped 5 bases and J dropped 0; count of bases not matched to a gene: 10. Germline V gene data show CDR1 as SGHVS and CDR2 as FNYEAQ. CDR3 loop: CASSPRLAGSSSYNEQFF. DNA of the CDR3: TGTGCCAGCAGCCCCCGACTAGCGGGCTCAAGCTCCTACAATGAGCAGTTCTTC.

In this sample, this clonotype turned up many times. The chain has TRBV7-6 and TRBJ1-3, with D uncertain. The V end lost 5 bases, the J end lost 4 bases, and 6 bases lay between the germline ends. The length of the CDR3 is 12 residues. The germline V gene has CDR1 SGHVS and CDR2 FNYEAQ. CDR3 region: CASSAGGNTIYF. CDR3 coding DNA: TGTGCCAGCAGCGCGGGGGGAAACACCATATATTTT.

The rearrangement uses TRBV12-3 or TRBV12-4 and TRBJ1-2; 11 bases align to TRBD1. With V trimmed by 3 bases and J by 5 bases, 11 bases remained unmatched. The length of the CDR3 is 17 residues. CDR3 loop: CASSFRLPGQGEYGYTF. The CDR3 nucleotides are TGTGCCAGCAGTTTTCGGCTGCCGGGACAGGGGGAGTATGGCTACACCTTC.

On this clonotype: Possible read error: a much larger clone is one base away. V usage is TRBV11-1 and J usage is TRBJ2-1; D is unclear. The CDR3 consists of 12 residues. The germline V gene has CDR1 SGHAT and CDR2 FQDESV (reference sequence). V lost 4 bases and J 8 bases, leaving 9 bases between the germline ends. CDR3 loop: CASSSTNHEQFF. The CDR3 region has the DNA TGTGCCAGCAGCTCAACAAACCATGAGCAGTTCTTC.

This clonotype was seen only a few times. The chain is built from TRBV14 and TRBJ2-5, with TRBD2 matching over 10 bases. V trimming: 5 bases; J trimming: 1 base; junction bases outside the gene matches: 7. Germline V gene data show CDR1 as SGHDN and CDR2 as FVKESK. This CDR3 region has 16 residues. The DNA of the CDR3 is TGTGCCAGCAGCTTTAGGACTAGCGGAGGCCAAGAGACCCAGTACTTC. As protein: CASSFRTSGGQETQYF.

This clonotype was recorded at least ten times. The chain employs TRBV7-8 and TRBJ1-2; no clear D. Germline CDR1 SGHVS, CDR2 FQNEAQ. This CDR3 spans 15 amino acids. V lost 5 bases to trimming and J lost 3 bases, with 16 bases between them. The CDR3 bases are TGTGCCAGCAGCCCACCGGTCGGCAGAGACTATGGCTACACCTTC. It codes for CASSPPVGRDYGYTF.

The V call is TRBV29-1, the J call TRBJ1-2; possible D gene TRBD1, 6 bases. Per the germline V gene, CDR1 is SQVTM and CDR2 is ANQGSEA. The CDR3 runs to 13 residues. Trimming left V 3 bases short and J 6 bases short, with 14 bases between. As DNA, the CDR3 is TGCAGCGTTGAGGACAGCCTCGGGGATGGCTACACCTTC. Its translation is CSVEDSLGDGYTF.

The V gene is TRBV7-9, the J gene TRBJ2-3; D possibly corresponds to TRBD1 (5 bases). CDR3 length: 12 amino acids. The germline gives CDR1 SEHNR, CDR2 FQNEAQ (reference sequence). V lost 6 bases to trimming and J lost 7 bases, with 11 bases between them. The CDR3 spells CASSQGVYTQYF. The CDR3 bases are TGTGCCAGCAGTCAAGGGGTGTATACGCAGTATTTT.

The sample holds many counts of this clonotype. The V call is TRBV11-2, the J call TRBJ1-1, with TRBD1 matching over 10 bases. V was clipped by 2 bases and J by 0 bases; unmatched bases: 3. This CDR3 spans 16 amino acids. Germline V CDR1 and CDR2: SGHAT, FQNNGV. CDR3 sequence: CASSLKTGGMNTEAFF. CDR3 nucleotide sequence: TGTGCCAGCAGCTTAAAGACAGGGGGCATGAACACTGAAGCTTTCTTT.

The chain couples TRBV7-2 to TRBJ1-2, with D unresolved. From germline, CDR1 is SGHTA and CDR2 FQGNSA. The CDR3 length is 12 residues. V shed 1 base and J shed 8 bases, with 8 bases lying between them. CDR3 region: CASSLGFGGYTF. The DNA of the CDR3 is TGTGCCAGCAGCTTAGGATTCGGGGGCTACACCTTC.

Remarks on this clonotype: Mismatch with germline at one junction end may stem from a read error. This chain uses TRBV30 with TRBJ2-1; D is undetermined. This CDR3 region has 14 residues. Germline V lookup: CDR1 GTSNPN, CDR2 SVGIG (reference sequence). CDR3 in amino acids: CAWSPGLGSNEQSF. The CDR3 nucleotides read TGTGCCTGGAGTCCCGGGTTAGGGTCCAATGAGCAGTCCTTC.